This T cell receptor (beta chain) comes out of a study of blood T cell repertoires in COVID-19. As for the study in general: COVID-19 samples from acute and convalescent phases originated in the United States, Italy and Spain.

Donors of Cohort 3 who recovered were those that had two negative PCRs, clearance, or symptom resolution. Study processing details: Quantification of nucleated cells was approximated via reference gene primer amplification. Assay: immunoSEQ multiplex PCR; the TCRdb copy retains only in-frame clones and omits some. The V and J calls and clone size were taken over from that table, and D and trimming were inferred from the DNA. The data show about 160,000 clones, about 80% seen once. From germline, CDR1 is KGHDR and CDR2 SFDVKD. The CDR3 extends over 15 amino acids. The V and J ends lost 2 bases and 3 bases respectively, with 9 bases between them.

This sequence joins TRBV24-1 and TRBJ2-2, with D tentatively TRBD1 (5 bases). The TCR comes from a woman in her sixties who had recovered from COVID-19. The sample was PBMCs or T cells enriched from blood (not recorded which). The CDR3 bases are TGTGCCACCAGTGATTCCAGGGCGGACACCGGGGAGCTGTTTTTT. Its translation: CATSDSRADTGELFF.